A selection of T cell receptor beta chains follows, all from one sample in a study of human T cells and chemical hapten exposure. Each CDR3 protein is one row after TCRdb ran MiXCR on the RACE reads. This table holds 180,000 or so distinct CDR3 sequences, more than 12% found once. This sample comprised whole blood, obtained in connection with sensitization to the hapten diphenylcyclopropenone (DPC). The receptors were gathered from a woman aged 25 to 45 with alopecia areata. Some clones in this sample may be carry-over from other donors' samples. CDR3s include the opening cysteine and the closing phenylalanine or tryptophan. The D gene is left open where the match is weak. The size field is filled for only some rows; it gives once, few, many or a size class.

v_gene	d_gene	abundance	j_gene	CDR3nt	CDR3aa
TRBV29-1	.	many	TRBJ1-2	TGCAGCGTTGAAGAGGTCGCAGGGGTATCTGGCTACACCTTC	CSVEEVAGVSGYTF
TRBV11-2	.	.	TRBJ2-1	TGTGCCAGCAGGACTAGTTGGAATGAGCAGTTCTTC	CASRTSWNEQFF
TRBV20-1	.	many	TRBJ2-3	TGCAGTGCCCTAGGCATGGATATCAGCACAGATACGCAGTATTTT	CSALGMDISTDTQYF
TRBV28	.	.	TRBJ2-4	TGTGCCAGCAGCCTACCTAGTACCCTCTCGTACTTC	CASSLPSTLSYF
TRBV20-1	TRBD2	many	TRBJ2-3	TGCAGTGCTAGCGGGGGGGATGTGGGATGGACAGATACGCAGTATTTT	CSASGGDVGWTDTQYF
TRBV5-5	.	.	TRBJ2-5	TGTGCCAGCAGCTTCATAGGGGAGGCCGGGGAAGAGACCCAGTACTTC	CASSFIGEAGEETQYF
TRBV7-2	.	.	TRBJ1-6	TGTGCCAGCAGCTCGGGTCATCCCCTTAATTCACCCCTCCACTTT	CASSSGHPLNSPLHF
TRBV20-1	.	.	TRBJ2-3	TGCAGTGCTCTGGACGGGCTCAGCACAGATACGCAGTATTTT	CSALDGLSTDTQYF
TRBV5-8	.	few	TRBJ1-5	TGTGCCAGCAGCTTGGAAGGGGTGAGCAATCAGCCCCAGCATTTT	CASSLEGVSNQPQHF
TRBV7-6	.	.	TRBJ2-2	TGTGCCAGCAGCGTTCGGGACGGGATTAACACCGGGGAGCTGTTTTTT	CASSVRDGINTGELFF
TRBV6-5	.	.	TRBJ2-1	TGTGCCAGCAGTAGGACCGGGGGTTACAATGAGCAGTTCTTC	CASSRTGGYNEQFF
TRBV6-2/TRBV6-3	.	few	TRBJ1-1	TGTGCCAGCAGTGCCCCTAAGGAAGCTTTCTTT	CASSAPKEAFF
TRBV5-1	.	.	TRBJ2-4	TGCGCCAGCAGCTTGGTTGGGGGAGTAGCCAAAAACATTCAGTACTTC	CASSLVGGVAKNIQYF
TRBV7-3	.	.	TRBJ1-6	TGTGCCAGCAGCCCCGGGACGGATAATTCACCCCTCCACTTT	CASSPGTDNSPLHF
TRBV4-3	.	.	TRBJ2-3	TGCGCCAGCAGCCAAAGAGTGGGGGGCCATAGCACAGATACGCAGTATTTT	CASSQRVGGHSTDTQYF
TRBV4-2	.	few	TRBJ1-1	TGTGCCAGCAGCCAAGAAATGACAGGCCTATACGGAGAAAACACTGAAGCTTTCTTT	CASSQEMTGLYGENTEAFF
TRBV7-2	.	.	TRBJ2-3	TGTGCCAGCAACCAAGGACCCGCCCAAGATACGCAGTATTTT	CASNQGPAQDTQYF
TRBV20-1	TRBD1	few	TRBJ2-2	TGCAGTGCTGGGACAGGGAGGTCCGGGGAGCTGTTTTTT	CSAGTGRSGELFF
TRBV20-1	TRBD2	.	TRBJ2-7	TGCAGTGCTAGCCCCCCAGCGGGAGCATACGAGCAGTACTTC	CSASPPAGAYEQYF
TRBV5-6	.	few	TRBJ1-2	TGTGCCAGCAGCCACCCTCAGGGGAGCTATGGCTACACCTTC	CASSHPQGSYGYTF
TRBV25-1	.	few	TRBJ1-4	TGTGCCAGCAGTGAAATACAGGGCGATGGGAGAAAACTGTTTTTT	CASSEIQGDGRKLFF
TRBV29-1	.	few	TRBJ2-2	TGCAGCGCCGTAGTAGCCACCGGGGAGCTGTTTTTT	CSAVVATGELFF
TRBV6-2/TRBV6-3	TRBD2	few	TRBJ2-1	TGTGCCAGCAAAGAGGGACTAGCGGCCTCCGATGAGCAGTTCTTC	CASKEGLAASDEQFF
TRBV21-1	.	.	TRBJ2-3	TGTGCCAGCAGCACCCTAAGGCACACAGATACGCAGTATTTT	CASSTLRHTDTQYF
TRBV2	.	few	TRBJ2-5	TGTGCCAGCAGTGATCTGATGTCTTTTGTCGAGACCCAGTACTTC	CASSDLMSFVETQYF
TRBV6-5	TRBD1	.	TRBJ1-1	TGTGCCAGCAGTCACTTACTGTTGGGACAGGCGGTAGCCACTGAAGCTTTCTTT	CASSHLLLGQAVATEAFF
TRBV20-1	TRBD1	.	TRBJ1-5	TGCAGTGCTAGGCCACAGGGGGGCAATCAGCCCCAGCATTTT	CSARPQGGNQPQHF
TRBV20-1	TRBD1	many	TRBJ2-2	TGCAGTGCTAGAGATTTGGCGCAGGGGGTTACCGGGGAGCTGTTTTTT	CSARDLAQGVTGELFF
TRBV5-1	.	many	TRBJ1-1	TGCGCCAGCAGCTTGGGAGGTATCGCTGAAGCTTTCTTT	CASSLGGIAEAFF
TRBV29-1	TRBD2	few	TRBJ2-5	TGCAGCGTTGTGGGTCAGCGGGGGACCCAAGAGACCCAGTACTTC	CSVVGQRGTQETQYF
TRBV4-1	.	many	TRBJ2-3	TGCGCCAGCAGCCAAGAGAAGGGCCCGCAGTATTTT	CASSQEKGPQYF
TRBV11-2	TRBD2	many	TRBJ2-1	TGTGCCAGCAGCTTCGGACTAGCGGGAGGGCCGAGCTCCTACAATGAGCAGTTCTTC	CASSFGLAGGPSSYNEQFF
TRBV6-1	.	few	TRBJ1-5	TGTGCCAGCAGTGCCCAGGGGAATCAGCCCCAGCATTTT	CASSAQGNQPQHF
TRBV4-3	TRBD1	many	TRBJ1-6	TGCGCCAGCAGCCAAGGACCGGGACAGGGGAATTCACCCCTCCACTTT	CASSQGPGQGNSPLHF
TRBV28	TRBD1	many	TRBJ1-2	TGTGCCAGCACCCTGGGGGGACAGGGGAAATGGGGCTACACCTTC	CASTLGGQGKWGYTF
TRBV5-8	.	.	TRBJ1-5	TGTGCCAGCAGCCGTGGACCGGCCGATCAGCCCCAGCATTTT	CASSRGPADQPQHF
TRBV3-1	.	many	TRBJ2-7	TGTGCCAGCAGCCAAGATGGGTACGAGCAGTACTTC	CASSQDGYEQYF
TRBV5-1	.	.	TRBJ1-4	TGCGCCAGCAGCGCAAGTGGGCCTGAAAAACTGTTTTTT	CASSASGPEKLFF
TRBV5-4	.	.	TRBJ1-6	TGTGCCAGCAGCTTGGAGGAGAATTCACCCCTCCACTTT	CASSLEENSPLHF
TRBV6-5	.	.	TRBJ2-4	TGTGCCAGCAGTCCGACAGCGACCAAAAACATTCAGTACTTC	CASSPTATKNIQYF
TRBV29-1	.	few	TRBJ2-1	TGCAGCGCCGCGTTGGGTAACTACAATGAGCAGTTCTTC	CSAALGNYNEQFF